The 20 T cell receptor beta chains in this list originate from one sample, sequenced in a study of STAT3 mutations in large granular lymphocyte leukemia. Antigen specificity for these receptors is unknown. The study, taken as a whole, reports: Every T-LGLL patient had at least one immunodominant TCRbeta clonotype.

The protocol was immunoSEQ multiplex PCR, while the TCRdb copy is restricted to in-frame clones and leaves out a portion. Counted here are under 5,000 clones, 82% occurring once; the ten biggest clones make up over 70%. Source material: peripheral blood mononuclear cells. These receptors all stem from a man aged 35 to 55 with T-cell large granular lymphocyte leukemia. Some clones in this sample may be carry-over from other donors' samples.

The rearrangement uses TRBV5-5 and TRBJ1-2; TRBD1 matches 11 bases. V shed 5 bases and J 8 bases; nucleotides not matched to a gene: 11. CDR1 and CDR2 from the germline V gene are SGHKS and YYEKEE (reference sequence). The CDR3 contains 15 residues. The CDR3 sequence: CASSTAGTGGVGYTF. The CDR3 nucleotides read TGTGCCAGCAGTACTGCTGGGACAGGGGGAGTCGGCTACACCTTC.

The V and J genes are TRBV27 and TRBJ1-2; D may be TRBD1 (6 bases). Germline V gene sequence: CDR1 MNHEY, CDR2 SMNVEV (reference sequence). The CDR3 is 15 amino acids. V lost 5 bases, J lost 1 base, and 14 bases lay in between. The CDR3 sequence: CASSPLGRGNYGYTF. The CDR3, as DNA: TGTGCCAGCAGTCCACTAGGCAGGGGTAACTATGGCTACACCTTC.

The CDR3 protein is CASRLDPGLSTDTQYF. In DNA, the CDR3 is TGTGCCAGCAGACTCGACCCAGGGCTAAGCACAGATACGCAGTATTTT. V gene TRBV5-4 combines with J gene TRBJ2-3; a possible D gene is TRBD1 (5 bases). This CDR3 is built from 16 residues. CDR1 SGHNT and CDR2 YYREEE come from the germline V gene (reference sequence). V was trimmed by 5 bases and J by 0 bases, leaving 16 bases between them.

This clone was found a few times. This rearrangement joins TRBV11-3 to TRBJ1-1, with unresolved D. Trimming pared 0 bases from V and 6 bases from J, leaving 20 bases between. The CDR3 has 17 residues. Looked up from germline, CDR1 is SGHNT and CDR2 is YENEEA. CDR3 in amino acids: CASSLEGPENYGPEAFF. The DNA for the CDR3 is TGTGCCAGCAGCTTAGAAGGACCCGAAAACTACGGACCTGAAGCTTTCTTT.

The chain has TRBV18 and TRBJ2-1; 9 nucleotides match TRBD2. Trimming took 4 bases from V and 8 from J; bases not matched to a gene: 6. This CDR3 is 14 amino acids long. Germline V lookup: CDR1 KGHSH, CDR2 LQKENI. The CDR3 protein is CASSRAGGPYEQFF. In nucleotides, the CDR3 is TGTGCCAGCTCACGGGCGGGGGGGCCCTATGAGCAGTTCTTC.

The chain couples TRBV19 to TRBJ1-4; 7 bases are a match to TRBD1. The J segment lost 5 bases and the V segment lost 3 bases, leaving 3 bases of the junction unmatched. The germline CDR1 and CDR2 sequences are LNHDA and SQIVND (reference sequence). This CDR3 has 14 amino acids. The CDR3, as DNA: TGTGCCAGTAGTATGCAGACAGGGAATGAAAAACTGTTTTTT. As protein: CASSMQTGNEKLFF.

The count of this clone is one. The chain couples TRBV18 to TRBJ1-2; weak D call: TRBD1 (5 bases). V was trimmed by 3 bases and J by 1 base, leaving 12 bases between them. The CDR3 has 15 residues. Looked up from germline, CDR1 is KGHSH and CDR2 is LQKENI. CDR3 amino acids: CASSPPAGFNYGYTF. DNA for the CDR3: TGTGCCAGCTCACCGCCTGCAGGGTTTAACTATGGCTACACCTTC.

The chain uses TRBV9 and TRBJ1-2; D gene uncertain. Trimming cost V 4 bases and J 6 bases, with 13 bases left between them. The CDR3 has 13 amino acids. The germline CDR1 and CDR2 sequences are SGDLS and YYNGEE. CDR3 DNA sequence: TGTGCCAGCAGCCCCCGGGTAGTCGATGGCTACACCTTC. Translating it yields CASSPRVVDGYTF.

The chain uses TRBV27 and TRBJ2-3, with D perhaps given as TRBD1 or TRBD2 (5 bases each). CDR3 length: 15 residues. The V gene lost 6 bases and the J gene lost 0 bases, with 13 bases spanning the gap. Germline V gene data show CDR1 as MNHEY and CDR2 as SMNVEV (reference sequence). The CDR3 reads CASRVRGPSTDTQYF. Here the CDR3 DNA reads TGTGCCAGCAGGGTGAGGGGCCCCAGCACAGATACGCAGTATTTT.

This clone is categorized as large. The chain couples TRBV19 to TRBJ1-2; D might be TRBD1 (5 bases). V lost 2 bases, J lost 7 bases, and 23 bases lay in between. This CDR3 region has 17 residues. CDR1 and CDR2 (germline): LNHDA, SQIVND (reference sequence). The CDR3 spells CASSIIYPDGRVAGYTF. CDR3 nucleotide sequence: TGTGCCAGTAGTATAATCTACCCCGACGGCAGGGTAGCTGGCTACACCTTC.

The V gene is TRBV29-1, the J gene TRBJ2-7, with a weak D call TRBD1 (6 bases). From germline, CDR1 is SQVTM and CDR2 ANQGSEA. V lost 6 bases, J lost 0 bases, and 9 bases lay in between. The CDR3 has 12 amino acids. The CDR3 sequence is CSVEQGSYEQYF. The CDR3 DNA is TGCAGCGTGGAACAGGGCTCCTACGAGCAGTACTTC.

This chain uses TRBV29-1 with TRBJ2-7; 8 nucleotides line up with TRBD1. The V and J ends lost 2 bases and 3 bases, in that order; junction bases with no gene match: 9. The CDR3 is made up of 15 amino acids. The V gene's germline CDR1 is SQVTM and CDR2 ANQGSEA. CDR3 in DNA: TGCAGCGTTGAAAGAGGGGACAGGATTCTCTACGAGCAGTACTTC. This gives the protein CSVERGDRILYEQYF.

The CDR3 protein is CASGLAPEGETQYF. The CDR3 DNA sequence: TGTGCTAGTGGTTTGGCGCCAGAAGGAGAGACCCAGTACTTC. The chain is built from TRBV12-5 and TRBJ2-5, with D unclear. Trimming shortened V by 1 base and J by 4 bases, and 10 bases separated the two germline ends. The CDR3 extends over 14 amino acids. Germline V gene sequence: CDR1 LGHNT, CDR2 FRNRAP.

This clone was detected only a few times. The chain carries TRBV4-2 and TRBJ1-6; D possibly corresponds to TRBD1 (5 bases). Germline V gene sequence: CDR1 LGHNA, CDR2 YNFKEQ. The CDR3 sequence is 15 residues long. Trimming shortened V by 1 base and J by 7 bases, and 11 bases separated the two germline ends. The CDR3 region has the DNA TGTGCCAGCAGCCAAGTCGAGGGGCGGAATTCACCCCTCCACTTT. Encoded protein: CASSQVEGRNSPLHF.

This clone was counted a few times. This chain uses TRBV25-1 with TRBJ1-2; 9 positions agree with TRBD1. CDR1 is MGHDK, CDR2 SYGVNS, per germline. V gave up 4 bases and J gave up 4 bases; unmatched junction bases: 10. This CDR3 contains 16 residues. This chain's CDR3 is CASSAAGTGKAYGYTF. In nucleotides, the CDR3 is TGTGCCAGCAGTGCGGCCGGGACAGGGAAAGCCTATGGCTACACCTTC.

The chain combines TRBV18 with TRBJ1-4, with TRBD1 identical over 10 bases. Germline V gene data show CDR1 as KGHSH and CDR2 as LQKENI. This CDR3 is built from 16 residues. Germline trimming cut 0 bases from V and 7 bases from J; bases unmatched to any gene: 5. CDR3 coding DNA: TGTGCCAGCTCACCACCGGGGACAGGGGCCGGTGAAAAACTGTTTTTT. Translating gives CASSPPGTGAGEKLFF. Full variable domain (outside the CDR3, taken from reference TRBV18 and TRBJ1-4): NAGVMQNPRHLVRRRGQEARLRCSPMKGHSHVYWYRQLPEEGLKFMVYLQKENIIDESGMPKERFSAEFPKEGPSILRIQQVVRGDSAAYFCASSPPGTGAGEKLFFGSGTQLSVL.

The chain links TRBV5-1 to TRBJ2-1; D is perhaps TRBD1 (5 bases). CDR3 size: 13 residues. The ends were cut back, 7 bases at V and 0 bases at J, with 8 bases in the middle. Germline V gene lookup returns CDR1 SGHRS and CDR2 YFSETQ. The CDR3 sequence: CASRQSSYNEQFF. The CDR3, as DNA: TGCGCCAGCCGACAGAGCTCCTACAATGAGCAGTTCTTC.

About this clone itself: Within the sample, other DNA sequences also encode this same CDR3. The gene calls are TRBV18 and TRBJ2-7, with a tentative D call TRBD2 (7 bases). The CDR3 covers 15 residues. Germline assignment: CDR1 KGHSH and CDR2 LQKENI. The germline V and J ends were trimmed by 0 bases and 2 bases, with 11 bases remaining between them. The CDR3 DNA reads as TGTGCCAGCTCACCACCGGCGGGGGCGGCCTACGAGCAGTACTTC. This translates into CASSPPAGAAYEQYF.

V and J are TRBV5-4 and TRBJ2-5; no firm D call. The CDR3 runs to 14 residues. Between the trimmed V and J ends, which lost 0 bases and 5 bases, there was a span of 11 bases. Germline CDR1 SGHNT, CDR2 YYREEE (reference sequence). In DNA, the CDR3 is TGTGCCAGCAGCTTGGGCGGCCTTCGGGAGACCCAGTACTTC. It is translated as CASSLGGLRETQYF.

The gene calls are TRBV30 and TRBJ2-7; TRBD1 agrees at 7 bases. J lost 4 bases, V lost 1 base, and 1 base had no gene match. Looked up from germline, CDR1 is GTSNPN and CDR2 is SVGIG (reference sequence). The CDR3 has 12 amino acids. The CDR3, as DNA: TGTGCCTGGAGTGGACAGGGTTACGAGCAGTACTTC. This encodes CAWSGQGYEQYF. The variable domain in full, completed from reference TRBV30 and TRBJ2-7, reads SQTIHQWPATLVQPVGSPLSLECTVEGTSNPNLYWYRQAAGRGLQLLFYSVGIGQISSEVPQNLSASRPQDRQFILSSKKLLLSDSGFYLCAWSGQGYEQYFGPGTRLTVT.